One and the same sample provided the 32 T cell receptor beta chains below, sequenced in a study of T-cell reconstitution after alpha-beta-depleted transplantation in children. The library targeted TCRbeta and was prepared with unique molecular identifiers. TCRdb reprocessed the PCR reads with MiXCR, giving one entry per CDR3 protein. The sample lists just over 950,000 distinct CDR3 sequences, under 30% occurring once. Source: PBMCs, mostly from graft donor cells, taken 360 days after TCRalphabeta/CD19-depleted stem cell transplant. The source is a boy in the first two years of life who had a stem cell transplant for SCID, so the T cells may come from the graft donor.

The rearrangement links TRBV12-3 or TRBV12-4 to TRBJ1-6, with 7 bases identical to TRBD1. The V gene end was trimmed by 3 bases and the J gene end by 4 bases; junction bases not matched to a gene: 9. The CDR3 contains 17 residues. CDR3 bases: TGTGCCAGCAGTTTTATCCGGATGGGACAGTATAATTCACCCCTCCACTTT. It yields the protein CASSFIRMGQYNSPLHF.

The DNA of the CDR3 is TGTGCCATCGGCCCCGGGACAGTCCAAGAGACCCAGTACTTC. Translated: CAIGPGTVQETQYF. The V and J genes are TRBV5-7 and TRBJ2-5; TRBD1 agrees at 7 bases. TRBV5-7 is marked as an open reading frame, function uncertain. This CDR3 is 14 amino acids long. J gave up 1 base and V 9 bases, and 9 bases lay outside the gene matches.

The chain has TRBV10-2 and TRBJ2-3; 8 bases line up with TRBD1. Germline lookup yields CDR1 WSHSY and CDR2 SAAADI. CDR3 length: 14 residues. The trim removed 6 bases at V and 2 bases at J, leaving 4 bases unmatched. Here the CDR3 DNA reads TGCGCCAGCAGGCAGGGGGCCATCACAGATACGCAGTATTTT. It specifies CASRQGAITDTQYF.

V is TRBV20-1 and J is TRBJ2-5; weak D call: TRBD2 (6 bases). Trimming left V 6 bases short and J 2 bases short, with 10 bases between. The CDR3 extends over 12 amino acids. Germline V gene data show CDR1 as DFQATT and CDR2 as SNEGSKA (reference sequence). CDR3: CSAGTAQETQYF. CDR3 sequence (DNA): TGCAGTGCAGGGACTGCACAAGAGACCCAGTACTTC.

This CDR3 is CASSDRGLPQETQYF. CDR3 sequence (DNA): TGTGCCAGCTCGGACAGGGGGCTCCCACAAGAGACCCAGTACTTC. This rearrangement joins TRBV2 to TRBJ2-5; 11 bases match TRBD1. The J segment lost 2 bases and the V segment lost 8 bases, leaving 7 bases of the junction unmatched. Germline CDR1 is SNHLY and CDR2 is FYNNEI. This CDR3 spans 15 amino acids.

The rearrangement links TRBV4-2 to TRBJ2-7; 8 positions agree with TRBD1. This CDR3 contains 14 residues. In germline, CDR1 is LGHNA, CDR2 YNFKEQ. Unmatched junction bases numbered 1, after V lost 1 base and J lost 2 bases. CDR3 DNA sequence: TGTGCCAGCAGCCAAGTACAGGGGGCCTACGAGCAGTACTTC. Translated, it gives CASSQVQGAYEQYF.

This rearrangement joins TRBV7-2 to TRBJ1-4; the D is unclear. The V end was cut by 5 bases, the J end by 7 bases, with 11 bases between. The CDR3 consists of 13 residues. The germline V gene has CDR1 SGHTA and CDR2 FQGNSA. The CDR3 spells CASSPRVFEKLFF. The CDR3 DNA sequence: TGTGCCAGCAGCCCGAGGGTATTTGAAAAACTGTTTTTT.

This clonotype turned up a few times. V usage is TRBV12-3 or TRBV12-4 and J usage is TRBJ2-6, with D possibly matching TRBD1 (6 bases). V was clipped by 5 bases and J by 2 bases, with 13 bases between them. The CDR3 length is 16 residues. The CDR3 loop is CASSRQEDPGANVLTF. CDR3 sequence (DNA): TGTGCCAGCAGTCGACAGGAGGACCCTGGGGCCAACGTCCTGACTTTC.

This clonotype appeared a few times. This chain connects TRBV30 to TRBJ2-5; D is unclear. V was trimmed by 0 bases and J by 5 bases, leaving 7 bases between them. The CDR3 runs to 12 residues. From germline, CDR1 is GTSNPN and CDR2 SVGIG (reference sequence). The CDR3 sequence: CAWSVGSETQYF. CDR3 coding DNA: TGTGCCTGGAGTGTGGGGTCGGAGACCCAGTACTTC.

The chain links TRBV7-2 to TRBJ2-7; the D call may be TRBD1 or TRBD2 (5 bases each). Germline V lookup: CDR1 SGHTA, CDR2 FQGNSA. The length of the CDR3 is 15 residues. Trimming took 1 base from V and 2 from J, leaving 12 bases between them. The CDR3 DNA reads TGTGCCAGCAGCTTAGACGGGACGGTAACCTACGAGCAGTACTTC. Translating gives CASSLDGTVTYEQYF. The full variable domain, in which reference TRBV7-2 and TRBJ2-7 provide the parts outside the CDR3, is GAGVSQSPSNKVTEKGKDVELRCDPISGHTALYWYRQSLGQGLEFLIYFQGNSAPDKSGLPSDRFSAERTGGSVSTLTIQRTQQEDSAVYLCASSLDGTVTYEQYFGPGTRLTVT.

This clonotype was picked up a small number of times. V usage is TRBV6-5 and J usage is TRBJ2-6; no clear D gene. Germline CDR1 MNHEY, CDR2 SVGAGI. This CDR3 is built from 12 residues. Trimming pared 8 bases from V and 1 base from J, leaving 3 bases between. The CDR3 sequence is CASASGANVLTF. In DNA, the CDR3 is TGTGCCAGCGCGTCTGGGGCCAACGTCCTGACTTTC.

V and J are TRBV28 and TRBJ1-1, with D unclear. The germline V and J ends were trimmed by 7 bases and 0 bases, with 12 bases remaining between them. The CDR3 is 14 amino acids. Germline lookup yields CDR1 MDHEN and CDR2 SYDVKM. CDR3 nucleotide sequence: TGTGCCAGCATCTCGGGGTCAATGAACACTGAAGCTTTCTTT. Residues: CASISGSMNTEAFF.

The chain couples TRBV5-1 to TRBJ2-2; possibly TRBD1 for D (5 bases). V was cut by 0 bases and J by 3 bases, with 12 bases left in between. The CDR3 runs 16 residues. Looked up from germline, CDR1 is SGHRS and CDR2 is YFSETQ. CDR3 bases: TGCGCCAGCAGCTTGGAGGGGAAGCAGCACACCGGGGAGCTGTTTTTT. Translated: CASSLEGKQHTGELFF.

The genes are TRBV6-2 or TRBV6-3 and TRBJ2-7, with 8 bases identical to TRBD2. The CDR3 consists of 14 residues. Germline values: CDR1 MNHEY, CDR2 SVGEGT. V trimming: 5 bases; J trimming: 3 bases; junction bases outside the gene matches: 6. The CDR3 loop is CASSERGQNYEQYF. The DNA for the CDR3 is TGTGCCAGCAGTGAGCGGGGGCAGAACTACGAGCAGTACTTC.

The V call is TRBV7-6, the J call TRBJ2-7; 15 nucleotides align to TRBD2. Germline trimming cut 4 bases from V and 5 bases from J; bases unmatched to any gene: 6. The CDR3 covers 16 residues. Germline V gives CDR1 SGHVS, CDR2 FNYEAQ. The CDR3 loop is CASSSGLAGGPHEQYF. CDR3 DNA: TGTGCCAGCAGCTCAGGACTAGCGGGGGGGCCTCACGAGCAGTACTTC. The whole variable domain, remainder taken from reference TRBV7-6 and TRBJ2-7, is GAGVSQSPRYKVTKRGQDVALRCDPISGHVSLYWYRQALGQGPEFLTYFNYEAQQDKSGLPNDRFSAERPEGSISTLTIQRTEQRDSAMYRCASSSGLAGGPHEQYFGPGTRLTVT.

In this sample, this clonotype turned up a few times. The chain joins TRBV12-3 or TRBV12-4 to TRBJ2-3, with 9 bases matching TRBD1. Germline trimming cut 8 bases from V and 6 bases from J; bases unmatched to any gene: 12. The CDR3 sequence is 15 residues long. For the CDR3, the DNA is TGTGCCAGCGGACTTCAAGGACAGGGGTATGATACGCAGTATTTT. Protein product: CASGLQGQGYDTQYF.

The genes are TRBV10-3 and TRBJ2-4; 8 positions match TRBD1. The trim removed 7 bases at V and 4 bases at J, leaving 3 bases unmatched. This CDR3 comprises 13 residues. Germline V gives CDR1 ENHRY, CDR2 SYGVKD. The chain's CDR3 is CAIMGQEKNIQYF. Written as DNA, the CDR3 is TGTGCCATCATGGGACAGGAGAAAAACATTCAGTACTTC.

V is TRBV4-1 and J is TRBJ1-5; D is possibly TRBD1 (5 bases). Trimming shortened V by 5 bases and J by 1 base, and 12 bases separated the two germline ends. Germline values: CDR1 MGHRA, CDR2 YSYEKL. The CDR3 consists of 15 residues. CDR3 nucleotide sequence: TGCGCCAGCAGCAATTACCGGGACAGCAATCAGCCCCAGCATTTT. This gives the protein CASSNYRDSNQPQHF.

The chain has TRBV7-2 and TRBJ1-2; 12 nucleotides line up with TRBD1. The CDR3 length is 14 residues. The germline CDR1 and CDR2 sequences are SGHTA and FQGNSA. V lost 6 bases and J lost 6; bases outside the gene matches: 5. CDR3 DNA: TGTGCCAGCAGTATGGGACAGGGGGCAAATGGCTACACCTTC. Translation: CASSMGQGANGYTF.

The genes are TRBV29-1 and TRBJ2-5, with D perhaps matching TRBD1 (6 bases). V lost 5 bases and J 4 bases, leaving 17 bases between the germline ends. CDR1 is SQVTM, CDR2 ANQGSEA, per germline. The CDR3 sequence is 14 residues long. The CDR3 sequence is CSVIDRPSRETQYF. The CDR3 coding sequence is TGCAGCGTTATTGACAGGCCTTCCAGAGAGACCCAGTACTTC.

The V call is TRBV2, the J call TRBJ2-7, with 8 nucleotides matching TRBD1. The V and J ends lost 7 bases and 0 bases, in that order; junction bases with no gene match: 5. In germline, CDR1 is SNHLY, CDR2 FYNNEI. This CDR3 comprises 14 residues. In DNA, the CDR3 is TGTGCCAGCACCCGACAGGGGAACTCCTACGAGCAGTACTTC. This translates into CASTRQGNSYEQYF. The complete variable domain, with remaining parts taken from reference TRBV2 and TRBJ2-7, reads EPEVTQTPSHQVTQMGQEVILRCVPISNHLYFYWYRQILGQKVEFLVSFYNNEISEKSEIFDDQFSVERPDGSNFTLKIRSTKLEDSAMYFCASTRQGNSYEQYFGPGTRLTVT.

This clonotype was observed a handful of times. This chain uses TRBV12-3 or TRBV12-4 with TRBJ1-2, with D possibly matching TRBD1 (5 bases). Trimming cost V 7 bases and J 4 bases, with 13 bases left between them. This CDR3 has 13 amino acids. The CDR3 is CASTFSGAYGYTF. Written as DNA, the CDR3 is TGTGCCAGCACCTTTTCCGGGGCCTATGGCTACACCTTC.

This clonotype was observed a few times. V usage is TRBV21-1 and J usage is TRBJ2-3; the table's D call TRBD1 went unverified against the DNA. TRBV21-1 is flagged as a pseudogene. The CDR3 totals 13 residues. The CDR3, as DNA: TGTGCCAGCAGCAAAGTTCGACAGGGAAGGCAGTATTTT. Translation gives CASSKVRQGRQYF.

This clonotype showed up just a few times. The CDR3 sequence: CASSEAGGEYNEQFF. CDR3 DNA sequence: TGTGCCAGCAGCGAAGCGGGGGGCGAATACAATGAGCAGTTCTTC. This chain connects TRBV9 to TRBJ2-1; TRBD2 agrees at 9 bases. The CDR3 contains 15 residues. Germline values: CDR1 SGDLS, CDR2 YYNGEE. V lost 3 bases, J lost 4 bases, and 5 bases stayed unmatched.

This clonotype was observed a few times. V is TRBV12-3 or TRBV12-4 and J is TRBJ1-1; D gene uncertain. The CDR3 extends over 14 amino acids. The germline V and J ends were trimmed by 3 bases and 3 bases, with 11 bases remaining between them. Here the CDR3 reads CASSLSQLHTEAFF. For the CDR3, the DNA is TGTGCCAGCAGTTTGAGTCAGCTCCACACTGAAGCTTTCTTT.

This chain joins TRBV11-1 and TRBJ1-1; D may be TRBD1 (5 bases). The germline CDR1 and CDR2 sequences are SGHAT and FQDESV (reference sequence). V lost 1 base and J 2 bases, leaving 20 bases between the germline ends. The length of the CDR3 is 18 residues. CDR3 coding DNA: TGTGCCAGCAGCTTAGTCACGTTTCTATGGGACCCTAACACTGAAGCTTTCTTT. Translating gives CASSLVTFLWDPNTEAFF.

This clonotype was detected a few times. This chain connects TRBV11-2 to TRBJ1-1, with D hard to call. Germline CDR1 is SGHAT and CDR2 is FQNNGV. This CDR3 is 14 amino acids long. Trimming removed 0 bases from V and 5 bases from J, with 10 bases in between. CDR3 DNA: TGTGCCAGCAGCTTAGAAGGGTTCAGTACTGAAGCTTTCTTT. It codes for CASSLEGFSTEAFF.

This clonotype was seen a handful of times. The chain is built from TRBV12-3 or TRBV12-4 and TRBJ2-2; the D is unclear. This CDR3 spans 13 amino acids. V gave up 5 bases and J gave up 7 bases, with 11 bases separating them. The CDR3 DNA reads as TGTGCCAGCAGTCTAAGCAGTATCGGGGAGCTGTTTTTT. As protein: CASSLSSIGELFF.

This clonotype was detected only a few times. The J gene is TRBJ2-3, the V gene TRBV18, with 9 bases fitting TRBD2. The ends lost 1 base at V and 6 bases at J; junction bases unmatched: 11. The CDR3 contains 17 residues. CDR1 KGHSH and CDR2 LQKENI come from the germline V gene. CDR3 sequence (DNA): TGTGCCAGCTCACCACTATTTAGCGGGGGCACGGGCGATACGCAGTATTTT. It specifies CASSPLFSGGTGDTQYF.

The chain recombines TRBV12-3 or TRBV12-4 with TRBJ1-2, with a tentative D call TRBD1 (5 bases). The CDR3 runs to 11 residues. Trimming removed 6 bases at V and 8 bases at J, with 10 bases between. The CDR3 sequence is CASRNGGGYTF. In DNA, the CDR3 is TGTGCCAGCAGGAACGGGGGAGGCTACACCTTC.

The genes are TRBV10-3 and TRBJ2-7, with D uncertain. The CDR3 contains 15 residues. Germline CDR1 is ENHRY and CDR2 is SYGVKD. V shed 3 bases and J shed 3 bases, with 15 bases lying between them. CDR3 sequence reads: CAISDTWTALYEQYF. CDR3 DNA: TGTGCCATCAGTGATACTTGGACGGCACTCTACGAGCAGTACTTC.

The sample holds a few counts of this clonotype. The gene calls are TRBV10-3 and TRBJ1-5; 7 bases map to TRBD1. CDR1 and CDR2 from the germline V gene are ENHRY and SYGVKD. CDR3 length equals 12 residues. Losses at the gene ends were 10 bases for V and 4 bases for J; bases not matched to a gene: 4. CDR3 coding DNA: TGTGCCACACAGGGGACGAATCAGCCCCAGCATTTT. It yields the protein CATQGTNQPQHF.